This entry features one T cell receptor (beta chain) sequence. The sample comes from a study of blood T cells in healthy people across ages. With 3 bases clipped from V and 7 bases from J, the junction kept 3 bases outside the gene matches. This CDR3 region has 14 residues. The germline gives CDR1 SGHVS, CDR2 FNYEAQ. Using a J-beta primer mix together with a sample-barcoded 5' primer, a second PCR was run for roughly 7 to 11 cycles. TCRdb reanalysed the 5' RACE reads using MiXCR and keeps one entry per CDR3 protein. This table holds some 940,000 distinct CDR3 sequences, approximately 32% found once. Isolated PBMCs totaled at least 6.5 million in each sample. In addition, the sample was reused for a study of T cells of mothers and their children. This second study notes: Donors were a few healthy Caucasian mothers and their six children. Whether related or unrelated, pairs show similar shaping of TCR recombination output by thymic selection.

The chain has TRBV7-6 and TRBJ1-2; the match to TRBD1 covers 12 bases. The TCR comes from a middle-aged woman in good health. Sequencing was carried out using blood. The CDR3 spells CASSFGTGGGGYTF. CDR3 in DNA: TGTGCCAGCAGCTTTGGGACAGGGGGCGGTGGCTACACCTTC.